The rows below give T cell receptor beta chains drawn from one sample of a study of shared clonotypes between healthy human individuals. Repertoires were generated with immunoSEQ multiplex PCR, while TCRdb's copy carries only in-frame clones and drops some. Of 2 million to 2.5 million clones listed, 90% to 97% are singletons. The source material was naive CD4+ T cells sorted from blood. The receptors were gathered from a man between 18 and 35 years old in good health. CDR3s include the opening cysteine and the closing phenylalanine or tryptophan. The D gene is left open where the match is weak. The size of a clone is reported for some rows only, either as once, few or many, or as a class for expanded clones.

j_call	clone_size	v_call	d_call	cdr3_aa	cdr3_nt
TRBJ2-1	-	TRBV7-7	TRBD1	CASSFGQGNNEQFF	TGTGCTAGCAGTTTTGGACAGGGAAACAATGAGCAGTTCTTC
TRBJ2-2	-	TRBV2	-	CASSGQTNTGELFF	TGTGCCAGCAGTGGACAGACGAACACCGGGGAGCTGTTTTTT
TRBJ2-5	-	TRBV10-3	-	CAISTLWGETQYF	TGTGCCATCAGTACCTTATGGGGGGAGACCCAGTACTTC
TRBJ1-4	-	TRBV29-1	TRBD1	CSVGIGTGGEKLFF	TGCAGCGTTGGGATCGGGACAGGGGGTGAAAAACTGTTTTTT
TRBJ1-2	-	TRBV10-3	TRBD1	CAIRGTDYGYTF	TGTGCCATCAGGGGGACAGACTATGGCTACACCTTC
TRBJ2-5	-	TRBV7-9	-	CASSRGGQPETQYF	TGTGCCAGCAGTCGGGGGGGACAGCCAGAGACCCAGTACTTC
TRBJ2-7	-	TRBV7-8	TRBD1	CASSLGGQGRDEQYF	TGTGCCAGCAGCTTAGGTGGACAGGGGAGGGACGAGCAGTACTTC
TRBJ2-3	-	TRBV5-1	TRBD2	CASSLVSGRVDTQYF	TGCGCCAGCAGCTTGGTTAGCGGGAGAGTAGATACGCAGTATTTT
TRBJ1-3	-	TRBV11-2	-	CASSLGNRAGNTIYF	TGTGCCAGCAGCTTAGGTAACAGGGCTGGAAACACCATATATTTT
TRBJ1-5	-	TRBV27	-	CASSLMPLGLKSNQPQHF	TGTGCCAGCAGTTTAATGCCCCTTGGACTGAAGAGCAATCAGCCCCAGCATTTT
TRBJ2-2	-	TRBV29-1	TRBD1	CSASTGTGELFF	TGCAGCGCCTCGACAGGGACCGGGGAGCTGTTTTTT
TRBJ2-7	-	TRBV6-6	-	CASSPGSSYEQYF	TGTGCCAGCAGTCCCGGGAGCTCCTACGAGCAGTACTTC
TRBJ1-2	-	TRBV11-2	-	CASSLMGTDFNYGYTF	TGTGCCAGCAGCTTAATGGGTACAGACTTCAACTATGGCTACACCTTC
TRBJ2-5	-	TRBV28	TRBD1	CASSRLGQGEETQYF	TGTGCCAGCAGCCGACTAGGACAGGGTGAAGAGACCCAGTACTTC
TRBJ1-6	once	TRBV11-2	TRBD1	CASSLGQGGSYNSPLHF	TGTGCCAGCAGCTTAGGACAGGGTGGCTCCTATAATTCACCCCTCCACTTT
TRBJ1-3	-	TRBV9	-	CASSRGLSGNTIYF	TGTGCCAGCAGCCGAGGACTGTCTGGAAACACCATATATTTT
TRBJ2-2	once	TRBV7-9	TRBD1	CASSLTGKNTGELFF	TGTGCCAGCAGCTTGACAGGGAAGAACACCGGGGAGCTGTTTTTT
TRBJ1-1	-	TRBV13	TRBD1	CASSGRTGLSTEAFF	TGTGCCAGCAGCGGGAGGACAGGGCTCAGCACTGAAGCTTTCTTT
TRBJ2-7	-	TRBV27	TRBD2	CASSLGGRSYEQYF	TGTGCCAGCAGTTTGGGCGGGAGGTCCTACGAGCAGTACTTC
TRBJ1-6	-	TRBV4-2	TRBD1	CASSTTGALSYNSPLHF	TGTGCCAGCAGCACAACAGGGGCCCTCTCCTATAATTCACCCCTCCACTTT
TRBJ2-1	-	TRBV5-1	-	CASSLGPTDTYNEQFF	TGCGCCAGCAGCTTGGGCCCCACGGACACCTACAATGAGCAGTTCTTC
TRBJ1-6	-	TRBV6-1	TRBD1	CASSPGQGASPLHF	TGTGCCAGCAGCCCGGGACAGGGGGCTTCACCCCTCCACTTT
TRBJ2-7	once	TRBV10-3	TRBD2	CAISGTSGATYEQYF	TGTGCCATCTCCGGGACTAGCGGGGCAACCTACGAGCAGTACTTC
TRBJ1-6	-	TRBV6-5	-	CASSYSSGGAPLHF	TGTGCCAGCAGTTACTCGAGCGGGGGCGCGCCCCTCCACTTT
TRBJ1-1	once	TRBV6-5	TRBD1	CASSYRQGGLRTEAFF	TGTGCCAGCAGTTACCGACAGGGAGGTTTACGCACTGAAGCTTTCTTT
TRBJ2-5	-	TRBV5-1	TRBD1	CASRDRGPQETQYF	TGCGCCAGCAGAGACAGGGGGCCTCAAGAGACCCAGTACTTC
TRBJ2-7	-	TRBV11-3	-	CASSLDPPGRQYF	TGTGCCAGCAGCTTAGACCCACCGGGGCGGCAGTACTTC
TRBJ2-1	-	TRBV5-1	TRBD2	CASSAPTGTSAGDEQFF	TGCGCCAGCAGCGCCCCCACCGGGACTAGCGCTGGCGATGAGCAGTTCTTC
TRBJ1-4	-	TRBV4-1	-	CASSQTGRIPTNEKLFF	TGCGCCAGCAGCCAGACGGGAAGGATCCCTACTAATGAAAAACTGTTTTTT
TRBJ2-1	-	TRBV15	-	CATSRGGVHSYNEQFF	TGTGCCACCAGCAGAGGAGGCGTCCACTCCTACAATGAGCAGTTCTTC
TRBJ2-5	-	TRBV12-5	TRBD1	CASSPGTGETQYF	TGTGCTAGTTCTCCCGGGACAGGGGAGACCCAGTACTTC
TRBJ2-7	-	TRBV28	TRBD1	CASSYSTGGYEQYF	TGTGCCAGCAGCTACTCGACAGGGGGTTACGAGCAGTACTTC